Following are 26 T cell receptor beta chains from one sample sequenced in a study of regulatory T cells in long-lasting Graves disease. Described time point: newly diagnosed GD, antithyroid drugs for less than 3 months. PBMC-derived RNA was used for the TCR library. The authors built TCR beta libraries using iRepertoire HTBI primers and Arm-PCR of CDR3 regions. TCRdb independently ran MiXCR on the multiplex PCR reads; one entry per CDR3 protein. The sample shows about 420,000 distinct CDR3 sequences, about 15% of them seen only once. This sample was also put to use in a study of T cells in Graves' hyperthyroidism and ophthalmopathy.

The input for sequencing was peripheral blood mononuclear cells (PBMCs), taken at new diagnosis, from a patient treated with antithyroid drugs. These receptors were taken from a woman in her late teens or twenties with Graves disease.

Only a few counts were recorded for this clonotype. The V and J genes are TRBV12-3 or TRBV12-4 and TRBJ2-6; 11 bases match TRBD2. With V trimmed by 2 bases and J by 0 bases, 0 bases remained unmatched. The CDR3 runs to 17 residues. Here the CDR3 DNA reads TGTGCCAGCAGTTTAACTAGCGGGAGCTCTGGGGCCAACGTCCTGACTTTC. It specifies CASSLTSGSSGANVLTF.

This clonotype was counted at least ten times. This rearrangement joins TRBV11-2 to TRBJ1-1; 8 bases agree with TRBD1. CDR1 SGHAT and CDR2 FQNNGV come from the germline V gene. This CDR3 has 13 residues. Trimming at V came to 6 bases and at J to 8 bases, leaving 8 bases not matched to a gene. The CDR3 sequence: CASSGRDRQEAFF. The CDR3 nucleotides are TGTGCCAGCAGTGGCCGGGACAGGCAAGAAGCTTTCTTT.

V is TRBV6-2 or TRBV6-3 and J is TRBJ1-5; tentatively, D is TRBD1 (5 bases). CDR3 size: 17 residues. In germline, CDR1 is MNHEY, CDR2 SVGEGT. Trimming removed 6 bases at V and 0 bases at J, with 18 bases between. The CDR3 DNA reads TGTGCCAGCAGACCTAACGAAGGGGATCCTAGCAATCAGCCCCAGCATTTT. As protein: CASRPNEGDPSNQPQHF.

Only a few counts were recorded for this clonotype. V gene TRBV20-1 combines with J gene TRBJ2-5; tentatively, D is TRBD1 (6 bases). Per germline, CDR1 DFQATT and CDR2 SNEGSKA (reference sequence). This CDR3 has 12 amino acids. Between the trimmed V and J ends, which lost 5 bases and 2 bases, there was a span of 9 bases. The CDR3 spells CSASRGQETQYF. CDR3 nucleotide sequence: TGCAGTGCTTCCAGGGGTCAAGAGACCCAGTACTTC.

This clonotype was picked up many times. V and J are TRBV12-3 or TRBV12-4 and TRBJ2-3, with D perhaps matching TRBD1 (6 bases). Trimming took off 11 bases at V and 2 bases at J, with 17 bases between the two ends. The CDR3 is 14 residues long. The CDR3 is CALSTGTHTDTQYF. In DNA, the CDR3 is TGTGCCTTATCCACAGGGACCCACACAGATACGCAGTATTTT.

This clonotype has at least ten counts. The CDR3 sequence is CASSTKAGGGTDTQYF. The CDR3 DNA is TGTGCCAGCAGCACCAAAGCGGGAGGGGGGACAGATACGCAGTATTTT. The genes are TRBV7-9 and TRBJ2-3, with 10 bases that match TRBD2. CDR3 length: 16 amino acids. Germline V gene lookup returns CDR1 SEHNR and CDR2 FQNEAQ (reference sequence). The V and J ends lost 5 bases and 3 bases, in that order; junction bases with no gene match: 8. The whole variable domain, remainder taken from reference TRBV7-9 and TRBJ2-3, is DTGVSQNPRHKITKRGQNVTFRCDPISEHNRLYWYRQTLGQGPEFLTYFQNEAQLEKSRLLSDRFSAERPKGSFSTLEIQRTEQGDSAMYLCASSTKAGGGTDTQYFGPGTRLTVL.

This chain links TRBV28 with TRBJ2-3; TRBD2 matches 9 bases. Trimming removed 6 bases from V and 5 bases from J; junction bases left unmatched: 6. CDR1 and CDR2 (germline): MDHEN, SYDVKM. The CDR3 contains 14 residues. The CDR3 loop reads CASRLAGRGDTQYF. Written as DNA, the CDR3 is TGTGCCAGCAGGCTAGCGGGAAGGGGAGATACGCAGTATTTT.

The V and J genes are TRBV3-1 and TRBJ2-3; weak D call: TRBD2 (6 bases). The germline V and J ends were trimmed by 0 bases and 2 bases, with 15 bases remaining between them. The CDR3 loop spans 17 amino acids. CDR1 and CDR2 (germline): LGHDT, YNNKEL (reference sequence). For the CDR3, the DNA is TGTGCCAGCAGCCAAGATCGCCTAGCGCCGGTCACAGATACGCAGTATTTT. This encodes CASSQDRLAPVTDTQYF.

This clonotype was recorded a few times. V is TRBV19 and J is TRBJ2-5; no clear D gene. Germline V lookup: CDR1 LNHDA, CDR2 SQIVND (reference sequence). This CDR3 is built from 14 residues. V was clipped by 5 bases and J by 2 bases, with 12 bases between them. The CDR3, as DNA: TGTGCCAGTAGTCCCTCGGGCTTTCAAGAGACCCAGTACTTC. It yields the protein CASSPSGFQETQYF.

This clonotype was detected ten times or more. The chain couples TRBV24-1 to TRBJ2-3, with D perhaps matching TRBD1 (6 bases). Germline V CDR1 and CDR2: KGHDR, SFDVKD. CDR3 length: 15 residues. The V gene lost 6 bases and the J gene lost 0 bases, with 12 bases spanning the gap. The CDR3 DNA sequence: TGTGCCACCAGTTTCCGCGGACAGAGCACAGATACGCAGTATTTT. This translates into CATSFRGQSTDTQYF.

This clonotype showed up just a few times. This rearrangement joins TRBV24-1 to TRBJ2-1, with 7 bases matching TRBD1. This CDR3 is 17 amino acids long. Germline CDR1 reads KGHDR; CDR2 reads SFDVKD. V trimming: 4 bases; J trimming: 0 bases; junction bases outside the gene matches: 8. CDR3 sequence: CATSDPWDRLSYNEQFF. In DNA form, the CDR3 reads TGTGCCACCAGTGACCCATGGGACAGACTCTCCTACAATGAGCAGTTCTTC.

This clonotype was recorded at least ten times. The chain links TRBV7-2 to TRBJ2-7, with D tentatively TRBD2 (6 bases). This CDR3 has 15 residues. Trimming removed 3 bases at V and 3 bases at J, with 15 bases between. Germline V gene data show CDR1 as SGHTA and CDR2 as FQGNSA. CDR3 DNA sequence: TGTGCCAGCAGCTTCGGGGGTGGCACAATCTACGAGCAGTACTTC. It codes for CASSFGGGTIYEQYF.

The chain uses TRBV19 and TRBJ1-1, with unresolved D. Per the germline V gene, CDR1 is LNHDA and CDR2 is SQIVND (reference sequence). The CDR3 spans 14 residues. The germline V and J ends were trimmed by 1 base and 1 base, with 7 bases remaining between them. The CDR3 reads CASSIVARNTEAFF. CDR3 nucleotides: TGTGCCAGTAGTATAGTAGCCAGGAACACTGAAGCTTTCTTT.

The chain links TRBV27 to TRBJ2-5, with D possibly called TRBD1 or TRBD2 (5 bases each). Looked up from germline, CDR1 is MNHEY and CDR2 is SMNVEV (reference sequence). V lost 3 bases and J 5 bases, leaving 10 bases between the germline ends. There are 13 residues in the CDR3. CDR3 nucleotide sequence: TGTGCCAGCAGTTTGAACGAGGGGGAGACCCAGTACTTC. Amino acid sequence: CASSLNEGETQYF.

This clonotype was detected many times. The chain combines TRBV6-1 with TRBJ2-2, with TRBD1 matching 8 bases. V was clipped by 4 bases and J by 5 bases; unmatched bases: 3. Germline V gene lookup returns CDR1 MNHNS and CDR2 SASEGT. The length of the CDR3 is 14 residues. The CDR3 region is CASSGDRGTGELFF. The CDR3 DNA sequence: TGTGCCAGCAGTGGAGACAGGGGTACCGGGGAGCTGTTTTTT.

This clonotype was observed at least ten times. The chain employs TRBV11-2 and TRBJ2-2; D is undetermined. The germline V and J ends were trimmed by 0 bases and 4 bases, with 9 bases remaining between them. Germline V gene data show CDR1 as SGHAT and CDR2 as FQNNGV. The CDR3 has 15 amino acids. CDR3 loop: CASSLDLVGTGELFF. As DNA, the CDR3 is TGTGCCAGCAGCTTAGACTTGGTGGGCACCGGGGAGCTGTTTTTT.

This clonotype was counted ten times or more. The gene calls are TRBV28 and TRBJ2-5; D might be TRBD1 (7 bases). CDR3 length equals 12 residues. Trimming shortened V by 10 bases and J by 5 bases, and 14 bases separated the two germline ends. Looked up from germline, CDR1 is MDHEN and CDR2 is SYDVKM. CDR3 sequence reads: CATHRGLETQYF. The DNA for the CDR3 is TGTGCCACACACAGGGGACTGGAGACCCAGTACTTC. Looking up the rest from reference TRBV28 and TRBJ2-5 gives the full variable domain: DVKVTQSSRYLVKRTGEKVFLECVQDMDHENMFWYRQDPGLGLRLIYFSYDVKMKEKGDIPEGYSVSREKKERFSLILESASTNQTSMYLCATHRGLETQYFGPGTRLLVL.

This clonotype was observed at least ten times. Relative to the germline gene, one junction end is altered; a read error may explain this. The chain uses TRBV5-1 and TRBJ1-1, with 12 bases lining up with TRBD1. Germline loops: CDR1 SGHRS, CDR2 YFSETQ. This CDR3 has 16 residues. CDR3 in DNA: TGCGCCAGCAGATTGGGGACAGGGGGCGCTGGGGCTGAAGCTTTCTTT. Amino acid sequence: CASRLGTGGAGAEAFF.

This clonotype was counted a few times. This rearrangement joins TRBV9 to TRBJ2-3, with 7 nucleotides matching TRBD2. The CDR3 sequence is 16 residues long. Germline lookup yields CDR1 SGDLS and CDR2 YYNGEE. Losses at the gene ends were 0 bases for V and 3 bases for J; bases not matched to a gene: 7. CDR3 in amino acids: CASSVGYSGQTDTQYF. The CDR3 DNA sequence: TGTGCCAGCAGCGTAGGTTATAGCGGGCAAACAGATACGCAGTATTTT.

In this sample, this clonotype turned up many times. The J gene is TRBJ2-1, the V gene TRBV29-1; D unclear. Per germline, CDR1 SQVTM and CDR2 ANQGSEA. The V and J ends lost 2 bases and 4 bases respectively, with 6 bases between them. The CDR3 has 12 amino acids. The CDR3 coding sequence is TGCAGCGTTGAACCCATATACAATGAGCAGTTCTTC. It is translated as CSVEPIYNEQFF.

By share, this clonotype counts as medium-sized. The CDR3 spells CASSLGLAGVETQYF. In nucleotides, the CDR3 is TGTGCCAGCAGCTTAGGACTAGCGGGAGTTGAGACCCAGTACTTC. The chain has TRBV7-2 and TRBJ2-5; 12 bases map to TRBD2. Germline-derived CDR1 and CDR2 are SGHTA and FQGNSA. This CDR3 is 15 amino acids long. V shed 1 base, J shed 5 bases, and the junction held 2 bases outside the gene matches.

This clonotype was seen only a few times. J is TRBJ2-7 and V is TRBV6-2 or TRBV6-3; 10 nucleotides agree with TRBD2. Looked up from germline, CDR1 is MNHEY and CDR2 is SVGEGT. The CDR3 sequence is 16 residues long. Trimming took 7 bases from V and 0 from J; bases not matched to a gene: 9. CDR3 loop: CASTKPIAGGSYEQYF. CDR3 bases: TGTGCCAGCACCAAGCCCATAGCGGGAGGCTCCTACGAGCAGTACTTC.

This clonotype was seen more than once but under ten times. The rearrangement uses TRBV5-1 and TRBJ1-2; D unresolved. The V gene lost 8 bases and the J gene lost 8 bases, with 16 bases spanning the gap. Germline V gene lookup returns CDR1 SGHRS and CDR2 YFSETQ. CDR3 length: 12 amino acids. CDR3 sequence reads: CASSDGGDGYTF. CDR3 coding DNA: TGCGCCAGTAGTGACGGCGGTGACGGCTACACCTTC. Full variable domain (rest looked up from reference TRBV5-1 and TRBJ1-2): KAGVTQTPRYLIKTRGQQVTLSCSPISGHRSVSWYQQTPGQGLQFLFEYFSETQRNKGNFPGRFSGRQFSNSRSEMNVSTLELGDSALYLCASSDGGDGYTFGSGTRLTVV.

V usage is TRBV13 and J usage is TRBJ2-5; 9 bases are shared with TRBD1. CDR1 is PRHDT and CDR2 is FYEKMQ in the germline V gene (reference sequence). The CDR3 has 15 residues. J lost 5 bases, V lost 8 bases, and 12 bases had no gene match. The CDR3 DNA reads as TGTGCCAGCTCACAACCGGGGACAGGGTTCGAGACCCAGTACTTC. Protein: CASSQPGTGFETQYF.

Many counts were recorded for this clonotype. This chain joins TRBV15 and TRBJ2-3; TRBD2 matches at 10 bases. This CDR3 has 18 residues. Germline lookup yields CDR1 LNHNV and CDR2 YYDKDF (reference sequence). V shed 0 bases, J shed 0 bases, and the junction held 6 bases outside the gene matches. The CDR3 loop reads CATSRDGLAGASTDTQYF. CDR3 in DNA: TGTGCCACCAGCAGAGATGGGCTAGCGGGAGCCAGCACAGATACGCAGTATTTT.

This clonotype has only a few counts. The V gene is TRBV10-2, the J gene TRBJ1-3, with D perhaps matching TRBD1 (5 bases). CDR1 WSHSY and CDR2 SAAADI come from the germline V gene. The V end was cut by 6 bases, the J end by 0 bases, with 15 bases between. The CDR3 sequence is 16 residues long. CDR3 protein: CASSPRDLGSGNTIYF. The DNA of the CDR3 is TGCGCCAGCAGCCCCCGGGACCTCGGCTCTGGAAACACCATATATTTT.